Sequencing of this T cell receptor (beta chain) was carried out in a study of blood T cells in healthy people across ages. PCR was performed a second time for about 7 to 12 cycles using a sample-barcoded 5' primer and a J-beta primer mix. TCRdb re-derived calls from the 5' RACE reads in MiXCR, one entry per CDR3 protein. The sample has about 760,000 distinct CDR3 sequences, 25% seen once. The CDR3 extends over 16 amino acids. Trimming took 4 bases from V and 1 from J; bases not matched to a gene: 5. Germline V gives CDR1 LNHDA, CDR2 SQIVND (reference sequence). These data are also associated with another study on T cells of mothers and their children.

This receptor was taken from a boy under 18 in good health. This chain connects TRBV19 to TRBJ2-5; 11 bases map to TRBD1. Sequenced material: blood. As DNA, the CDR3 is TGTGCCAGTAGTACCTGGGACAGGGGGACCCAAGAGACCCAGTACTTC. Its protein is CASSTWDRGTQETQYF.